These 19 T cell receptor beta chains share one sample of origin, sequenced in a study of radiotherapy plus CTLA-4 blockade in lung cancer. Measured with immunoSEQ multiplex PCR; TCRdb has only the in-frame clones, and not every one. The sample records 80,000 to 100,000 clones, around nine tenths being singletons. The sequenced sample was peripheral blood, obtained from a patient treated with radiotherapy plus ipilimumab. These receptors came from a human donor with non-small cell lung cancer that progressed on radiotherapy plus ipilimumab.

The sample holds a few counts of this clone. The genes are TRBV7-9 and TRBJ2-7; 9 bases are shared with TRBD2. J lost 4 bases, V lost 5 bases, and 12 bases had no gene match. This CDR3 contains 16 residues. Germline CDR1 SEHNR, CDR2 FQNEAQ (reference sequence). This CDR3 is CASSRNIAGEGYEQYF. Here the CDR3 DNA reads TGTGCCAGCAGCCGGAACATAGCGGGAGAGGGTTACGAGCAGTACTTC.

This clone occurred once. The V call is TRBV6-1, the J call TRBJ1-1; unclear D gene. This CDR3 spans 14 amino acids. Germline V gene data show CDR1 as MNHNS and CDR2 as SASEGT. Trimming left V 0 bases short and J 4 bases short, with 9 bases between. The CDR3 coding sequence is TGTGCCAGCAGTGAAGCGCCGTGGGGCACTGAAGCTTTCTTT. It codes for CASSEAPWGTEAFF.

This chain uses TRBV6-5 with TRBJ1-1; no clear D gene. Germline V gene sequence: CDR1 MNHEY, CDR2 SVGAGI. The germline V and J ends were trimmed by 6 bases and 6 bases, with 14 bases remaining between them. The CDR3 has 13 amino acids. CDR3 bases: TGTGCCAGCAGCCTCATTAAGGGTCCTGAAGCTTTCTTT. It yields the protein CASSLIKGPEAFF.

This clone was observed once. The rearrangement joins TRBV10-2 to TRBJ2-7, with 7 positions matching TRBD2. CDR1 WSHSY and CDR2 SAAADI come from the germline V gene. The CDR3 is 14 amino acids. Trimming took 5 bases from V and 6 from J; bases not matched to a gene: 10. CDR3 residues: CASSKLASLSEQYF. The DNA of the CDR3 is TGCGCCAGCAGTAAACTAGCGAGTCTGTCCGAGCAGTACTTC.

The rearrangement joins TRBV11-3 to TRBJ2-3, with D uncertain. The V gene lost 1 base and the J gene lost 0 bases, with 11 bases spanning the gap. This CDR3 contains 16 residues. Per the germline V gene, CDR1 is SGHNT and CDR2 is YENEEA. The CDR3 is CASSLGTAPSTDTQYF. The CDR3 nucleotides read TGTGCCAGCAGCTTAGGGACGGCACCTAGCACAGATACGCAGTATTTT.

The gene calls are TRBV9 and TRBJ2-1; the D is unclear. CDR3 length equals 14 residues. The germline V and J ends were trimmed by 0 bases and 3 bases, with 7 bases remaining between them. The germline gives CDR1 SGDLS, CDR2 YYNGEE. CDR3 DNA: TGTGCCAGCAGCGTAGGTGAGGTCTACAATGAGCAGTTCTTC. Amino acid sequence: CASSVGEVYNEQFF. Looking up the rest from reference TRBV9 and TRBJ2-1 gives the full variable domain: DSGVTQTPKHLITATGQRVTLRCSPRSGDLSVYWYQQSLDQGLQFLIQYYNGEERAKGNILERFSAQQFPDLHSELNLSSLELGDSALYFCASSVGEVYNEQFFGPGTRLTVL.

This clone has a single count. The chain couples TRBV19 to TRBJ2-2; 10 bases align to TRBD1. This CDR3 region has 16 residues. V dropped 5 bases and J dropped 0; count of bases not matched to a gene: 3. The V gene's germline CDR1 is LNHDA and CDR2 SQIVND (reference sequence). The CDR3 nucleotides read TGTGCCAGTAGTCTCGGACAGGGGGCGAACACCGGGGAGCTGTTTTTT. Protein sequence: CASSLGQGANTGELFF.

The CDR3 protein is CASGFFGGDTQYF. In DNA, the CDR3 is TGTGCTAGTGGTTTTTTCGGAGGAGATACGCAGTATTTT. This chain joins TRBV12-5 and TRBJ2-3, with TRBD2 as a possible D gene (5 bases). Per the germline V gene, CDR1 is LGHNT and CDR2 is FRNRAP. The CDR3 runs 13 residues. V lost 3 bases and J 5 bases, leaving 9 bases between the germline ends.

This chain joins TRBV19 and TRBJ1-5; D is ambiguous. Per germline, CDR1 LNHDA and CDR2 SQIVND (reference sequence). This CDR3 has 17 amino acids. With 5 bases removed from V and 0 bases from J, the gap between germline ends came to 17 bases. CDR3 protein: CASSFLGFSNSNQPQHF. The CDR3 nucleotides read TGTGCCAGTAGTTTTCTAGGATTTTCGAATAGCAATCAGCCCCAGCATTTT.

The chain combines TRBV18 with TRBJ1-1; the D is unclear. Trimming took off 3 bases at V and 5 bases at J, with 13 bases between the two ends. CDR1 and CDR2 (germline): KGHSH, LQKENI. The CDR3 runs 14 residues. CDR3 loop: CASSPPTVWTEAFF. CDR3 coding DNA: TGTGCCAGCTCACCGCCGACGGTTTGGACTGAAGCTTTCTTT.

The gene calls are TRBV11-1 and TRBJ2-1; 8 positions match TRBD2. Germline trimming cut 2 bases from V and 1 base from J; bases unmatched to any gene: 7. The CDR3 runs 17 residues. CDR1 and CDR2 (germline): SGHAT, FQDESV (reference sequence). The CDR3 DNA reads as TGTGCCAGCAGCTTATCCCGGGGACTAGGGTCCTACAATGAGCAGTTCTTC. Amino acids: CASSLSRGLGSYNEQFF.

V usage is TRBV5-6 and J usage is TRBJ2-1; weak D call: TRBD1 (6 bases). CDR3 length: 16 residues. Trimming stripped 0 bases from V and 8 bases from J, with 18 bases between. The germline CDR1 and CDR2 sequences are SGHDT and YYEEEE. The CDR3 coding sequence is TGTGCCAGCAGCTTGGTAGGACACTCGCCAGGGGATGAGCAGTTCTTC. Amino acids: CASSLVGHSPGDEQFF.

The V call is TRBV6-1, the J call TRBJ1-6; 8 nucleotides match TRBD1. V dropped 2 bases and J dropped 6; count of bases not matched to a gene: 3. This CDR3 has 15 amino acids. The germline V gene encodes CDR1 MNHNS and CDR2 SASEGT. CDR3 in amino acids: CASSERDRPNSPLHF. CDR3 nucleotide sequence: TGTGCCAGCAGTGAAAGGGACAGGCCTAATTCACCCCTCCACTTT.

The CDR3 protein is CASSLSGQGARETQYF. DNA of the CDR3: TGTGCCAGCAGTCTGTCGGGACAGGGGGCGAGGGAGACCCAGTACTTC. The J gene is TRBJ2-5, the V gene TRBV28; 12 bases align to TRBD1. This CDR3 has 16 residues. The V and J ends lost 5 bases and 5 bases, in that order; junction bases with no gene match: 9. The germline V gene has CDR1 MDHEN and CDR2 SYDVKM.

V is TRBV29-1 and J is TRBJ2-7; D unclear. The CDR3 is made up of 14 amino acids. Per the germline V gene, CDR1 is SQVTM and CDR2 is ANQGSEA. Trimming removed 1 base at V and 6 bases at J, with 16 bases between. The CDR3 region has the DNA TGCAGCGTTGAAGGGGCAGGCTCATACGGCGAGCAGTACTTC. Its translation is CSVEGAGSYGEQYF.

This chain links TRBV2 with TRBJ1-3, with D unresolved. V dropped 1 base and J dropped 0 bases, with 10 bases sitting between them. Germline lookup yields CDR1 SNHLY and CDR2 FYNNEI. The CDR3 spans 16 residues. The CDR3 loop is CASSEEGISSGNTIYF. Written as DNA, the CDR3 is TGTGCCAGCAGTGAAGAAGGCATAAGCTCTGGAAACACCATATATTTT.

This rearrangement joins TRBV11-2 to TRBJ2-1, with 8 positions matching TRBD2. The germline V gene has CDR1 SGHAT and CDR2 FQNNGV. J gave up 3 bases and V 1 base, and 8 bases lay outside the gene matches. The length of the CDR3 is 17 residues. CDR3 protein: CASSLGGAGGNYNEQFF. CDR3 nucleotide sequence: TGTGCCAGCAGCTTAGGCGGCGCGGGAGGTAACTACAATGAGCAGTTCTTC.

The rearrangement uses TRBV5-5 and TRBJ1-1, with D possibly TRBD1 on 5 matching bases. The V and J ends lost 4 bases and 0 bases respectively, with 10 bases between them. CDR3 length equals 14 residues. CDR1 SGHKS and CDR2 YYEKEE come from the germline V gene (reference sequence). In nucleotides, the CDR3 is TGTGCCAGCAGCAGAGCAGGGATGAACACTGAAGCTTTCTTT. The encoded protein is CASSRAGMNTEAFF.

The chain recombines TRBV11-3 with TRBJ2-4; the match to TRBD2 covers 7 bases. After removal of 7 bases from V and 7 bases from J, the junction contained 10 bases not matched to a gene. Germline V gene lookup returns CDR1 SGHNT and CDR2 YENEEA. This CDR3 contains 14 residues. Written as DNA, the CDR3 is TGTGCCAGCACCCCTGGGAGGGGTAGTAACATTCAGTACTTC. The encoded protein is CASTPGRGSNIQYF.